Included here is one T cell receptor (beta chain) sequence, with context. These data belong to a study of blood T cell repertoires in COVID-19. Germline loops: CDR1 GTSNPN, CDR2 SVGIG (reference sequence). The ends were cut back, 4 bases at V and 6 bases at J, with 7 bases in the middle. The CDR3 spans 11 residues. The assay was immunoSEQ multiplex PCR, and TCRdb's table has in-frame clones only and misses some. Of 350,000 to 450,000 clones detected, around four fifths appear once; the ten largest clones hold about 4.8%. Recovered participants had two consecutive negative NP/OP PCR tests, healthcare professional clearance, or symptom resolution.

The sequence derives from a woman between 45 and 60 years old who had recovered from COVID-19. The sequencing input was PBMCs or T cells enriched from blood (not recorded which). The genes are TRBV30 and TRBJ2-1; D uncertain. In nucleotides, the CDR3 is TGTGCCTGGACTTTATCCAATGAGCAGTTCTTC. Translation: CAWTLSNEQFF.